Presented here are 25 T cell receptor beta chains from one specimen sequenced in a study of blood T cell repertoires in COVID-19. Repertoires were generated with immunoSEQ multiplex PCR, while TCRdb's copy carries only in-frame clones and drops some. The sample records a few hundred thousand clones, roughly nine tenths being singletons. Sample: PBMCs or T cells enriched from blood (not recorded which). These receptors all stem from a woman between 50 and 59 years old who had recovered from COVID-19.

The rearrangement links TRBV18 to TRBJ2-7, with TRBD2 matching 8 bases. Trimming removed 2 bases from V and 3 bases from J; junction bases left unmatched: 6. Germline V CDR1 and CDR2: KGHSH, LQKENI. This CDR3 spans 15 amino acids. The CDR3 bases are TGTGCCAGCTCACCAAGCACTAGCGGTGACTACGAGCAGTACTTC. Translation: CASSPSTSGDYEQYF.

The CDR3 loop reads CASSLRLAGGGDTQYF. The CDR3 region has the DNA TGTGCCAGCAGCTTACGACTAGCGGGAGGAGGAGATACGCAGTATTTT. The V gene is TRBV7-2, the J gene TRBJ2-3; 13 nucleotides agree with TRBD2. CDR1 SGHTA and CDR2 FQGNSA come from the germline V gene. The CDR3 spans 16 residues. The ends lost 2 bases at V and 5 bases at J; junction bases unmatched: 4.

The chain joins TRBV30 to TRBJ1-1; TRBD1 matches 9 bases. The germline V gene has CDR1 GTSNPN and CDR2 SVGIG (reference sequence). V shed 5 bases and J 4 bases; nucleotides not matched to a gene: 5. The CDR3 sequence is 13 residues long. The CDR3 coding sequence is TGTGCCTGGGAGACAGGGGGTGTCACTGAAGCTTTCTTT. This gives the protein CAWETGGVTEAFF.

The chain employs TRBV6-5 and TRBJ2-1, with TRBD1 matching over 8 bases. The CDR3 covers 15 residues. The V gene's germline CDR1 is MNHEY and CDR2 SVGAGI. The J segment lost 7 bases and the V segment lost 6 bases, leaving 11 bases of the junction unmatched. The CDR3 coding sequence is TGTGCCAGCAGAGCCGACCGGGACAGGATTAATGAGCAGTTCTTC. As protein: CASRADRDRINEQFF.

The V gene is TRBV25-1, the J gene TRBJ1-1; D may be TRBD1 (5 bases). There are 14 residues in the CDR3. Germline assignment: CDR1 MGHDK and CDR2 SYGVNS. V was trimmed by 5 bases and J by 1 base, leaving 11 bases between them. The CDR3 nucleotides are TGTGCCAGCAGTAAGGGGCGCAAGAACACTGAAGCTTTCTTT. This encodes CASSKGRKNTEAFF.

This chain connects TRBV19 to TRBJ2-1; 8 bases map to TRBD1. J lost 1 base, V lost 6 bases, and 11 bases had no gene match. The V gene's germline CDR1 is LNHDA and CDR2 SQIVND (reference sequence). CDR3 length: 17 amino acids. CDR3 loop: CASSPRRDRRSYNEQFF. Written as DNA, the CDR3 is TGTGCCAGTAGCCCCCGGAGGGACAGGAGGTCCTACAATGAGCAGTTCTTC.

The rearrangement joins TRBV18 to TRBJ2-3; the D gene is possibly TRBD1 (5 bases). The germline V and J ends were trimmed by 3 bases and 6 bases, with 16 bases remaining between them. The CDR3 runs to 15 residues. The germline V gene has CDR1 KGHSH and CDR2 LQKENI. The CDR3 here is CASSPAKGADDTQYF. In nucleotides, the CDR3 is TGTGCCAGCTCACCGGCTAAAGGGGCCGATGATACGCAGTATTTT.

This clone has only one observation. The chain uses TRBV10-3 and TRBJ2-5; D is perhaps TRBD1 (5 bases). Germline CDR1 is ENHRY and CDR2 is SYGVKD. The CDR3 totals 14 residues. Trimming stripped 0 bases from V and 5 bases from J, with 10 bases between. The DNA of the CDR3 is TGTGCCATCAGTGAGTCGAAGGGGAAGGAGACCCAGTACTTC. This gives the protein CAISESKGKETQYF.

For this clone: The sample has other DNA sequences that encode this CDR3 too. The rearrangement joins TRBV5-4 to TRBJ1-5; D remains ambiguous. The CDR3 contains 13 residues. The germline V gene has CDR1 SGHNT and CDR2 YYREEE (reference sequence). V was trimmed by 4 bases and J by 2 bases, leaving 7 bases between them. CDR3 loop: CASSREGNQPQHF. The CDR3 DNA reads as TGTGCCAGCAGCCGGGAGGGCAATCAGCCCCAGCATTTT.

The chain employs TRBV6-5 and TRBJ2-5, with 7 bases fitting TRBD2. From germline, CDR1 is MNHEY and CDR2 SVGAGI. The CDR3 length is 13 residues. J lost 5 bases, V lost 8 bases, and 8 bases had no gene match. For the CDR3, the DNA is TGTGCCAGCGCAACGCGGGAGAGGGAGACCCAGTACTTC. Protein product: CASATRERETQYF.

The chain combines TRBV6-2 or TRBV6-3 with TRBJ2-3, with D possibly TRBD1 on 5 matching bases. V dropped 4 bases and J dropped 4 bases, with 18 bases sitting between them. Germline V lookup: CDR1 MNHEY, CDR2 SVGEGT. The CDR3 length is 16 residues. CDR3 sequence reads: CASSSPPGIPPDTQYF. In DNA form, the CDR3 reads TGTGCCAGCAGTTCTCCCCCAGGGATCCCCCCAGATACGCAGTATTTT.

V usage is TRBV18 and J usage is TRBJ1-6, with D uncertain. The CDR3 length is 14 residues. Per the germline V gene, CDR1 is KGHSH and CDR2 is LQKENI. The germline V and J ends were trimmed by 5 bases and 7 bases, with 12 bases remaining between them. Written as DNA, the CDR3 is TGTGCCAGCTCAGGGCCGCCAGCCAATTCACCCCTCCACTTT. Protein sequence: CASSGPPANSPLHF.

The chain couples TRBV11-2 to TRBJ1-2, with D uncertain. The CDR3 extends over 13 amino acids. CDR1 is SGHAT, CDR2 FQNNGV, per germline. With 5 bases removed from V and 4 bases from J, the gap between germline ends came to 11 bases. CDR3 DNA sequence: TGTGCCAGCAGCCCTGCCCGGGGCTATGGCTACACCTTC. Translation: CASSPARGYGYTF.

This chain links TRBV3-1 (or the pseudogene TRBV3-2) with TRBJ2-7; TRBD2 agrees at 10 bases. Germline CDR1 is LGHDT and CDR2 is YNNKEL (reference sequence). This CDR3 contains 16 residues. V trimming: 0 bases; J trimming: 7 bases; junction bases outside the gene matches: 9. The CDR3 DNA reads as TGTGCCAGCAGCCAAGATCCGGGAGCGGGAGGGAGAGAGCAGTACTTC. Encoded protein: CASSQDPGAGGREQYF.

The rearrangement links TRBV30 to TRBJ1-1, with no clear D. There are 13 residues in the CDR3. CDR1 GTSNPN and CDR2 SVGIG come from the germline V gene (reference sequence). The V end was cut by 0 bases, the J end by 3 bases, with 8 bases between. The CDR3 sequence: CAWSVKQDTEAFF. CDR3 nucleotides: TGTGCCTGGAGTGTAAAGCAGGACACTGAAGCTTTCTTT.

The chain combines TRBV19 with TRBJ2-1, with a possible D match to TRBD2 (5 bases). The V gene lost 7 bases and the J gene lost 7 bases, with 14 bases spanning the gap. Looked up from germline, CDR1 is LNHDA and CDR2 is SQIVND (reference sequence). The CDR3 spans 13 residues. CDR3 amino acids: CASTREKSNEQFF. The CDR3 bases are TGTGCCAGTACCCGGGAAAAGTCGAATGAGCAGTTCTTC.

The V gene is TRBV3-1 (or the pseudogene TRBV3-2), the J gene TRBJ2-3; 7 bases line up with TRBD2. CDR1 LGHDT and CDR2 YNNKEL come from the germline V gene (reference sequence). Trimming cost V 1 base and J 1 base; bases outside gene matches: 8. There are 17 residues in the CDR3. As DNA, the CDR3 is TGTGCCAGCAGCCAAGCCGGGACTACCTCTCGCACAGATACGCAGTATTTT. Its protein is CASSQAGTTSRTDTQYF.

This chain joins TRBV29-1 and TRBJ1-2; tentatively, D is TRBD1 (6 bases). Trimming shortened V by 4 bases and J by 7 bases, and 19 bases separated the two germline ends. This CDR3 spans 14 amino acids. The germline V gene encodes CDR1 SQVTM and CDR2 ANQGSEA. CDR3 nucleotide sequence: TGCAGCGTTGTGGAGGTCAGGGGTGGATTTGGCTACACCTTC. Encoded protein: CSVVEVRGGFGYTF.

This chain connects TRBV20-1 to TRBJ2-7; D ambiguous. The CDR3 is 11 residues long. Looked up from germline, CDR1 is DFQATT and CDR2 is SNEGSKA (reference sequence). Trimming removed 2 bases from V and 4 bases from J, with 6 bases in between. CDR3 loop: CSARQKYEQYF. The CDR3 DNA reads TGCAGTGCTAGACAAAAATACGAGCAGTACTTC.

The chain recombines TRBV6-2 or TRBV6-3 with TRBJ1-2, with 11 bases identical to TRBD1. CDR1 and CDR2 from the germline V gene are MNHEY and SVGEGT. The J segment lost 4 bases and the V segment lost 5 bases, leaving 3 bases of the junction unmatched. This CDR3 is 14 amino acids long. In nucleotides, the CDR3 is TGTGCCAGCAGTGGGACAGGGGGATCCTATGGCTACACCTTC. Translating it yields CASSGTGGSYGYTF.

J is TRBJ1-6 and V is TRBV27, with TRBD1 as a possible D gene (6 bases). Trimming cost V 6 bases and J 7 bases, with 13 bases left between them. Germline V CDR1 and CDR2: MNHEY, SMNVEV (reference sequence). This CDR3 has 14 amino acids. As DNA, the CDR3 is TGTGCCAGCAGGCTGGACAGAAGGAATTCACCCCTCCACTTT. Residues: CASRLDRRNSPLHF.

The gene calls are TRBV5-8 and TRBJ2-2; the match to TRBD2 covers 12 bases. Looked up from germline, CDR1 is SGHTS and CDR2 is YDEGEE. This CDR3 has 16 amino acids. Germline trimming cut 4 bases from V and 6 bases from J; bases unmatched to any gene: 7. The CDR3 sequence: CASSHRASGRAGELFF. CDR3 sequence (DNA): TGTGCCAGCAGCCATCGTGCTAGCGGGAGGGCCGGGGAGCTGTTTTTT.

This chain connects TRBV7-9 to TRBJ2-2, with TRBD2 identical over 8 bases. The germline V gene has CDR1 SEHNR and CDR2 FQNEAQ (reference sequence). V gave up 3 bases and J gave up 4 bases; unmatched junction bases: 1. The CDR3 runs 14 residues. CDR3 loop: CASSFSGTTGELFF. In DNA form, the CDR3 reads TGTGCCAGCAGCTTTAGCGGGACCACCGGGGAGCTGTTTTTT.

A word on this clone: Additional DNA sequences in this sample encode the identical CDR3. The chain combines TRBV13 with TRBJ1-2; D gene unclear. The CDR3 sequence is 13 residues long. The germline V and J ends were trimmed by 5 bases and 2 bases, with 9 bases remaining between them. In germline, CDR1 is PRHDT, CDR2 FYEKMQ (reference sequence). DNA for the CDR3: TGTGCCAGCAGCAAGACACCCAACTATGGCTACACCTTC. Its protein product is CASSKTPNYGYTF.

The chain combines TRBV9 with TRBJ2-2; no clear D. The CDR3 extends over 16 amino acids. Germline assignment: CDR1 SGDLS and CDR2 YYNGEE. V was pared by 0 bases and J by 1 base, with 10 bases between. The CDR3: CASSVGPLRNTGELFF. CDR3 nucleotide sequence: TGTGCCAGCAGCGTAGGGCCTTTACGGAACACCGGGGAGCTGTTTTTT.